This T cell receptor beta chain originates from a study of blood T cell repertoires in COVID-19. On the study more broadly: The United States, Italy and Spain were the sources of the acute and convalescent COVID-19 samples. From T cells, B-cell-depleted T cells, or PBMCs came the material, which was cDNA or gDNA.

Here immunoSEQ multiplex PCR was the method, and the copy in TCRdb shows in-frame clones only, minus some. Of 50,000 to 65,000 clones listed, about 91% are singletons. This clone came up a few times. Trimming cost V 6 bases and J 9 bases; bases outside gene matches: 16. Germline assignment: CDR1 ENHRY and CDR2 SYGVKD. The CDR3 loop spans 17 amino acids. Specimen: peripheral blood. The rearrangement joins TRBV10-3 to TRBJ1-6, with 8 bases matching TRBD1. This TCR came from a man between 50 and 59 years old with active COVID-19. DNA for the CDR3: TGTGCCATCAGCCCGATACAGGGGGGCGCGCCAACTTCACCCCTCCACTTT. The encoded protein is CAISPIQGGAPTSPLHF.